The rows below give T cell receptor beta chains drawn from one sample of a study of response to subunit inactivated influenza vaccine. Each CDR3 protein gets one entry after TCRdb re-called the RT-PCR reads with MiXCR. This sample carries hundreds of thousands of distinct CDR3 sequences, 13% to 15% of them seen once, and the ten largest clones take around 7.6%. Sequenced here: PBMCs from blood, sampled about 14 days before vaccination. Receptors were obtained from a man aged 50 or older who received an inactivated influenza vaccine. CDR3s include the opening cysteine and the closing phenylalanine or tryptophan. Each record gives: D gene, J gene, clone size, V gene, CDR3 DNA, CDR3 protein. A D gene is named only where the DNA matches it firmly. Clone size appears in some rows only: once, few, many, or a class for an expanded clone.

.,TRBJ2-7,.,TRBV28,TGTGCCAGCAGTTCCCCGGACAAGGCCTACGAGCAGTACTTC,CASSSPDKAYEQYF
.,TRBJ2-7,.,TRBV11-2,TGTGCCAGCAGCTTTTATAGGTCCGGTTCCTACGAGCAGTACTTC,CASSFYRSGSYEQYF
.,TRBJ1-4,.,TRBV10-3,TGTGCCATCAGTGAGGATTCCCCCCCGGCTGAAAAACTGTTTTTT,CAISEDSPPAEKLFF
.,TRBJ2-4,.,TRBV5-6,TGTGCCAGCAGCTTGCCAGGGAACACTCAGTACTTC,CASSLPGNTQYF
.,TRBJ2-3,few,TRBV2,TGTGCCAGCAGTGAGGGGGTGGTGGGCACAGATACGCAGTATTTT,CASSEGVVGTDTQYF
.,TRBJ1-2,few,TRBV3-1,TGTGCCAGCAGCCGGACAGAAATTTCTAACTATGGCTACACCTTC,CASSRTEISNYGYTF
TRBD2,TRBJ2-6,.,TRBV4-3,TGCGCCAGCAGCAAACTAGCGGGAGGCGTGAGCTCTGGGGCCAACGTCCTGACTTTC,CASSKLAGGVSSGANVLTF
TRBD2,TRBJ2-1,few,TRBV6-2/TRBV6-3,TGTGCCAGCAGAAGCCGGAGAATCTATAGCGGGGGCTCCTACAATGAGCAGTTCTTC,CASRSRRIYSGGSYNEQFF
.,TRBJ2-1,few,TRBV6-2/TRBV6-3,TGTGCCAGCACGGTTGGGGGCCTGAATGAGCAGTTCTTC,CASTVGGLNEQFF
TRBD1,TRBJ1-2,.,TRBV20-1,TGCAGTGCTCAGAACCCGCGACAGGGGGCGCCGAGGGGCTACACCTTC,CSAQNPRQGAPRGYTF
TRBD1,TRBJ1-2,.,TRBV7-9,TGTGCCAGCAGCTCCCGGGACAGGGCTGGCGGCTACACCTTC,CASSSRDRAGGYTF
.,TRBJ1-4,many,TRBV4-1,TGCGCCAGCAGCCAAGACCGAACAGCCTGGGAAAAACTGTTTTTT,CASSQDRTAWEKLFF
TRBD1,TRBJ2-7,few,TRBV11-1,TGTGCCAGCAGCTTCGGACAGGGATTCTCCTACGAGCAGTACTTC,CASSFGQGFSYEQYF
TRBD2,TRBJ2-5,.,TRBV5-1,TGCGCCAGCAGTGCCGGGAGGAAAGAGACCCAGTACTTC,CASSAGRKETQYF
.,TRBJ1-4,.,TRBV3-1,TGTGCCAGCAGCCAGACGGGACATTTTAATGAAAAACTGTTTTTT,CASSQTGHFNEKLFF
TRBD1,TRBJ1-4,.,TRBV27,TGTGCCAGCAGTTTAGGTCGGGGACAGGGTAATGAAAAACTGTTTTTT,CASSLGRGQGNEKLFF
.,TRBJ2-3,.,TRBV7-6,TGTGCCAGCAGCTTGGTGGGGGTCGCAGATACGCAGTATTTT,CASSLVGVADTQYF
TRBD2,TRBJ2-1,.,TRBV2,TGTGCCAGCACACGCGGGAGCAGCTCCTACAATGAGCAGTTCTTC,CASTRGSSSYNEQFF
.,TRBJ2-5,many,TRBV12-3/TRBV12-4,TGTGCCAGCAGTTTTTCTTACCGTACAGGGTTGGAGACCCAGTACTTC,CASSFSYRTGLETQYF
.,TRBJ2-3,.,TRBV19,TGTGCCAGTACCCTCGCTGGGCTCTCCACAGATACGCAGTATTTT,CASTLAGLSTDTQYF
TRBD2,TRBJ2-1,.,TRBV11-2,TGTGCCAGCAGCCCCTTCGGACTAGCGGGGGCCAGCGAGCAGTTCTTC,CASSPFGLAGASEQFF
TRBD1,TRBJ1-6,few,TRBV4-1,TGCGCCAGCAGCCAAGAAATAGGGACAGGGTATAATTCACCCCTCCACTTT,CASSQEIGTGYNSPLHF
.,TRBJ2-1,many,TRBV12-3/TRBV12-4,TGTGCCAGCAGATCTATAGCGGAACCCTACAATGAGCAGTTCTTC,CASRSIAEPYNEQFF
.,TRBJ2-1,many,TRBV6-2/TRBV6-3,TGTGCCAGCACTCGGGACGGCTGGAATGAGCAGTTCTTC,CASTRDGWNEQFF